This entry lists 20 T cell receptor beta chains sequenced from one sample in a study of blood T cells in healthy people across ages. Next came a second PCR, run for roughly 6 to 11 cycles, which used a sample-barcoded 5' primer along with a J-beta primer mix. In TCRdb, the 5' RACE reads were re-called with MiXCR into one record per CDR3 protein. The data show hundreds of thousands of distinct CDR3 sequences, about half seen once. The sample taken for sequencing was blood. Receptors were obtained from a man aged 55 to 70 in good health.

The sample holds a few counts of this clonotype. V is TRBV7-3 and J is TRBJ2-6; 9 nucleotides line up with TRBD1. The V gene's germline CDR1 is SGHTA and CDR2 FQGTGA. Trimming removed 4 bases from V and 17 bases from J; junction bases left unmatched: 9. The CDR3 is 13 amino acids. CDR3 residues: CASSSRQGGRVTF. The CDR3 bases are TGTGCCAGCAGCTCCCGACAGGGGGGAAGAGTGACTTTC.

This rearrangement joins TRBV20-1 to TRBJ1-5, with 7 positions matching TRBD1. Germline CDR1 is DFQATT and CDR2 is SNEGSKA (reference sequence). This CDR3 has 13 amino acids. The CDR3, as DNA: TGCAGCCCCCAGGGGGTAAGCAATCAGCCCCAGCATTTT. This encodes CSPQGVSNQPQHF.

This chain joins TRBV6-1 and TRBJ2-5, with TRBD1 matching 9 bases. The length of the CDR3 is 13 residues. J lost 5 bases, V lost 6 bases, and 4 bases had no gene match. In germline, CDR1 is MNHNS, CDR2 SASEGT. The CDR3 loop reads CASRDRGGETQYF. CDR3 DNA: TGTGCCAGCAGGGACAGGGGAGGGGAGACCCAGTACTTC.

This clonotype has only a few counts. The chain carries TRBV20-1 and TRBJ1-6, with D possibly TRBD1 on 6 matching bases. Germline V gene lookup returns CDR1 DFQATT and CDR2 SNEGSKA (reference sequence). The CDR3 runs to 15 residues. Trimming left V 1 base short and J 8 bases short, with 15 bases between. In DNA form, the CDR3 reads TGCAGTGCTAGAGTACGGGGGGCGCGGGATTCACCCCTCCACTTT. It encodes CSARVRGARDSPLHF.

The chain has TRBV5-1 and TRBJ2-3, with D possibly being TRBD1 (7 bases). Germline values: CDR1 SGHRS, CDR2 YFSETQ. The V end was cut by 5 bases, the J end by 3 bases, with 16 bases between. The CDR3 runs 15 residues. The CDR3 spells CASRLGGGETDTQYF. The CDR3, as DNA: TGCGCCAGCAGACTCGGAGGGGGCGAGACAGATACGCAGTATTTT.

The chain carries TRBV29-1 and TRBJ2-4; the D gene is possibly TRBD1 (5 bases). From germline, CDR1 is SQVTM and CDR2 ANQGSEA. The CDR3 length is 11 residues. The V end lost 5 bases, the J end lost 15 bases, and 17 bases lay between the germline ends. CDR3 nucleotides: TGCAGCGTTTATCGACAGTACGAGCGGTACTTC. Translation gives CSVYRQYERYF.

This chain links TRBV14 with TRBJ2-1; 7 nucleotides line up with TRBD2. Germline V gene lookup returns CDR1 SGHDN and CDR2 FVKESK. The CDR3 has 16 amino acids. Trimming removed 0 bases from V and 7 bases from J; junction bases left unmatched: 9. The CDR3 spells CASSQDHAIGRNEQFF. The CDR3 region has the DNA TGTGCCAGCAGCCAAGATCACGCTATCGGGAGGAATGAGCAGTTCTTC.

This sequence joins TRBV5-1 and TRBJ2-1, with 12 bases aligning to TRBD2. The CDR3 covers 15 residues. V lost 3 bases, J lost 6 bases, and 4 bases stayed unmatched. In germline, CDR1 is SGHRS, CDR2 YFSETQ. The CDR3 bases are TGCGCCAGCAGCTCCCCTAGCGGGGGGGCCAATGAGCAGTTCTTC. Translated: CASSSPSGGANEQFF.

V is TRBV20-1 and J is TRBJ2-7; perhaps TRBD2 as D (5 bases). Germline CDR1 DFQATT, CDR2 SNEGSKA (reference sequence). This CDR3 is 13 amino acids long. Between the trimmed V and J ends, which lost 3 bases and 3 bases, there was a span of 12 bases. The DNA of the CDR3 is TGCAGTGCTAGCGGGGAGACCCGCTACGAGCAGTACTTC. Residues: CSASGETRYEQYF.

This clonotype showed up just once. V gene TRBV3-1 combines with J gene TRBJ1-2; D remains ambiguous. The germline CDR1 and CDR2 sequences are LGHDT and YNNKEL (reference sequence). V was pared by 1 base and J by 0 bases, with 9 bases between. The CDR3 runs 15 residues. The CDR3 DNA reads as TGTGCCAGCAGCCAAGGCGGCAGATCTAACTATGGCTACACCTTC. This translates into CASSQGGRSNYGYTF. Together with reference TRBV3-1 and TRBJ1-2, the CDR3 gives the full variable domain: DTAVSQTPKYLVTQMGNDKSIKCEQNLGHDTMYWYKQDSKKFLKIMFSYNNKELIINETVPNRFSPKSPDKAHLNLHINSLELGDSAVYFCASSQGGRSNYGYTFGSGTRLTVV.

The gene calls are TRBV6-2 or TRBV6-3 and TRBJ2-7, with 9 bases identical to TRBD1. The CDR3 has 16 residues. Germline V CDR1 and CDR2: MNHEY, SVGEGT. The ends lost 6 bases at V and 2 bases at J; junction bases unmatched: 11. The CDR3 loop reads CASSSAPGTGPYEQYF. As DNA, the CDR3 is TGTGCCAGCAGCTCGGCTCCCGGGACAGGGCCCTACGAGCAGTACTTC.

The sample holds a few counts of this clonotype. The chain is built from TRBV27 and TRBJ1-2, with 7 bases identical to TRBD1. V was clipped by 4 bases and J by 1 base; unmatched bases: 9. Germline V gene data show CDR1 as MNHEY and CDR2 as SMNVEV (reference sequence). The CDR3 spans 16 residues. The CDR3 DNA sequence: TGTGCCAGCAGTTCCAGGGGGGCCAGGGTTAACTATGGCTACACCTTC. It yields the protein CASSSRGARVNYGYTF.

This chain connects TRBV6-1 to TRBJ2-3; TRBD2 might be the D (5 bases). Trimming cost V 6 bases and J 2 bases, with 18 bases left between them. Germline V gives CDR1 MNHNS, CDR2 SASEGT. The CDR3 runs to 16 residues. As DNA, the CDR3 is TGTGCCAGCAGCCGCGGACGGACTCTATTCACAGATACGCAGTATTTT. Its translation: CASSRGRTLFTDTQYF.

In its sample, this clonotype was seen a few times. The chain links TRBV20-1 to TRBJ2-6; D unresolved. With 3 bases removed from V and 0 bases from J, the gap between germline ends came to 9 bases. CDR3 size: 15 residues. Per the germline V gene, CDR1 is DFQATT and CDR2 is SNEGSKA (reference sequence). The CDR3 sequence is CSASPGGSGANVLTF. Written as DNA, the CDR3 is TGCAGTGCTAGTCCCGGCGGCTCTGGGGCCAACGTCCTGACTTTC.

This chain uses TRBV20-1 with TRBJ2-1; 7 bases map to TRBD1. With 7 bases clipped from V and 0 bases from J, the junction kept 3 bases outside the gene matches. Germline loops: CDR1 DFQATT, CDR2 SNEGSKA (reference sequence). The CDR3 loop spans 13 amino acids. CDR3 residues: CSGNRGSYNEQFF. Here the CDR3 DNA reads TGCAGTGGGAACAGGGGCTCCTACAATGAGCAGTTCTTC.

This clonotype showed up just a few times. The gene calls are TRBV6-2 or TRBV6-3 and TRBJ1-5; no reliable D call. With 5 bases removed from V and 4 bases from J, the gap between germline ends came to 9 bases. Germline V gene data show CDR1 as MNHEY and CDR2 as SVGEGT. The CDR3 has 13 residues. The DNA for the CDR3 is TGTGCCAGCAGTACCTTTGGGAATCAGCCCCAGCATTTT. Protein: CASSTFGNQPQHF.

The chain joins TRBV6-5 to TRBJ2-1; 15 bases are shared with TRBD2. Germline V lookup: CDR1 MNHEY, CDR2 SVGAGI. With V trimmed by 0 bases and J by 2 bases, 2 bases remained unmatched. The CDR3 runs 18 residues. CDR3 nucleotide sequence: TGTGCCAGCAGTTACTCCGGGACTAGCGGGGGGCCCTACAATGAGCAGTTCTTC. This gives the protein CASSYSGTSGGPYNEQFF.

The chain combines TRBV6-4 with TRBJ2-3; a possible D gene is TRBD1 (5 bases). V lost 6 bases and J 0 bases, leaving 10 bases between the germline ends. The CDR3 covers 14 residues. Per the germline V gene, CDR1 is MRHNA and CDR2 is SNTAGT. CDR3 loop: CASSQQDSTDTQYF. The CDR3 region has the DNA TGTGCCAGCAGCCAACAGGACAGCACAGATACGCAGTATTTT.

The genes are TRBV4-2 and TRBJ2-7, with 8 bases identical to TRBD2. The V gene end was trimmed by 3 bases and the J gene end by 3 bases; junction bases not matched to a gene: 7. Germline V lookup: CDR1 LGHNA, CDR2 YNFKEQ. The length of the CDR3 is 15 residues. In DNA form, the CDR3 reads TGTGCCAGCAGCCAGGAAGCGGGAGAGGACTACGAGCAGTACTTC. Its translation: CASSQEAGEDYEQYF.

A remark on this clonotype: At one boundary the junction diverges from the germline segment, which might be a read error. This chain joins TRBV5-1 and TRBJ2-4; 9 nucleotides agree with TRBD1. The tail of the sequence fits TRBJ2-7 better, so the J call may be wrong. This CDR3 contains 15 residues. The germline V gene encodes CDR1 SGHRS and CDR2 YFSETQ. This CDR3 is CASNLGGTGQDEQYF. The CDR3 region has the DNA TGCGCCAGCAACTTGGGGGGGACAGGGCAAGACGAGCAGTACTTC.